The rows below give T cell receptor beta chains drawn from one sample of a study of blood T cell repertoires in COVID-19. Measured with immunoSEQ multiplex PCR; TCRdb has only the in-frame clones, and not every one. The sample comprises fewer than 50,000 clones, around 81% of which are singletons, and roughly 5.2% rests with the top ten. Material: peripheral blood. These receptors were obtained from a middle-aged man with active COVID-19. The CDR3 runs from the conserved cysteine through the conserved F or W. Each record gives: CDR3 protein, J gene, V gene.

cdr3_aa: CATSREETGSGLGGYTF; j_call: TRBJ1-2; v_call: TRBV15
cdr3_aa: CASRHPGQGSPLHF; j_call: TRBJ1-6; v_call: TRBV6-5
cdr3_aa: CASRTGQEAQPQHF; j_call: TRBJ1-5; v_call: TRBV28
cdr3_aa: CASSYRVAADNEQFF; j_call: TRBJ2-1; v_call: TRBV6-6
cdr3_aa: CASSSRDSYEQYF; j_call: TRBJ2-7; v_call: TRBV7-9
cdr3_aa: CATSDLSGYTF; j_call: TRBJ1-2; v_call: TRBV24-1
cdr3_aa: CASSPGLGAWGYTF; j_call: TRBJ1-2; v_call: TRBV7-2
cdr3_aa: CASSVTTGEISGELFF; j_call: TRBJ2-2; v_call: TRBV9
cdr3_aa: CASSHSDGSVNEQFF; j_call: TRBJ2-1; v_call: TRBV6-2/TRBV6-3
cdr3_aa: CASSEASGAYNEQFF; j_call: TRBJ2-1; v_call: TRBV6-4
cdr3_aa: CASSLYTDTQYF; j_call: TRBJ2-3; v_call: TRBV7-8
cdr3_aa: CASSHRLGADTGELFF; j_call: TRBJ2-2; v_call: TRBV27
cdr3_aa: CASSIGQGSTEAFF; j_call: TRBJ1-1; v_call: TRBV21-1
cdr3_aa: CASSSELLPNEKLFF; j_call: TRBJ1-4; v_call: TRBV7-8
cdr3_aa: CATKGQGAYEQYF; j_call: TRBJ2-7; v_call: TRBV10-3
cdr3_aa: CASSLGSLDREGTGELFF; j_call: TRBJ2-2; v_call: TRBV7-2
cdr3_aa: CASLRLAGLTDTQYF; j_call: TRBJ2-3; v_call: TRBV13
cdr3_aa: CASSQGMGGGQPQHF; j_call: TRBJ1-5; v_call: TRBV3-1/TRBV3-2
cdr3_aa: CASSQEWGRVETQYF; j_call: TRBJ2-5; v_call: TRBV3-1/TRBV3-2
cdr3_aa: CSVPAGGNTQYF; j_call: TRBJ2-3; v_call: TRBV29-1
cdr3_aa: CASTLGTGKNIQYF; j_call: TRBJ2-4; v_call: TRBV6-6
cdr3_aa: CASSPPARGNTEAFF; j_call: TRBJ1-1; v_call: TRBV18
cdr3_aa: CASSLYTNSYNEQFF; j_call: TRBJ2-1; v_call: TRBV5-6
cdr3_aa: CASSELGGRPFF; j_call: TRBJ2-1; v_call: TRBV6-1
cdr3_aa: CANYRGGQGYHEQYF; j_call: TRBJ2-7; v_call: TRBV19
cdr3_aa: CATRWQYEQYF; j_call: TRBJ2-7; v_call: TRBV28
cdr3_aa: CASSPASGGPGETQYF; j_call: TRBJ2-5; v_call: TRBV7-2
cdr3_aa: CASRPQDTQYF; j_call: TRBJ2-3; v_call: TRBV3-1/TRBV3-2
cdr3_aa: CASSVWGQGYGYTF; j_call: TRBJ1-2; v_call: TRBV2
cdr3_aa: CASTWGLTPGEQYF; j_call: TRBJ2-7; v_call: TRBV5-1
cdr3_aa: CASSPNRGGAQHF; j_call: TRBJ1-5; v_call: TRBV13
cdr3_aa: CASSPSGARYF; j_call: TRBJ2-3; v_call: TRBV18
cdr3_aa: CASRPTGGLYQPQHF; j_call: TRBJ1-5; v_call: TRBV28
cdr3_aa: CAGVRADNSPLHF; j_call: TRBJ1-6; v_call: TRBV7-9
cdr3_aa: CASSLAQVGRGSNQPQHF; j_call: TRBJ1-5; v_call: TRBV7-9
cdr3_aa: CASTPAPGREWSTEAFF; j_call: TRBJ1-1; v_call: TRBV6-2/TRBV6-3
cdr3_aa: CASSVQGDTGELFF; j_call: TRBJ2-2; v_call: TRBV9
cdr3_aa: CASSPTTGDYGYTF; j_call: TRBJ1-2; v_call: TRBV5-1
cdr3_aa: CASSRLAGAMDTQYF; j_call: TRBJ2-3; v_call: TRBV6-5
cdr3_aa: CASSPLGTGINQPQHF; j_call: TRBJ1-5; v_call: TRBV6-6
cdr3_aa: CASSYDSLNTEAFF; j_call: TRBJ1-1; v_call: TRBV4-2
cdr3_aa: CASSLVSSDTYEQYF; j_call: TRBJ2-7; v_call: TRBV5-1
cdr3_aa: CASSSMTSGGGIQYF; j_call: TRBJ2-4; v_call: TRBV6-6
cdr3_aa: CASSPGSQAFF; j_call: TRBJ1-1; v_call: TRBV6-5
cdr3_aa: CASSQGGGLPYEQYF; j_call: TRBJ2-7; v_call: TRBV4-1